This T cell receptor beta chain was captured by sequencing in a study of T cells in tumors after PD-1 blockade. Study-level information: Each patient got pembrolizumab 200 mg every 3 weeks or cemiplimab 350 mg every 2 weeks. Some patients also took daily vismodegib 150 mg during anti-PD-1 treatment. General study results and limits: Peripheral recruitment is suggested, as some novel exhausted tumor clones were in pre-treatment blood.

Germline V gene sequence: CDR1 SGHVS, CDR2 FQNEAQ. There are 13 residues in the CDR3. Trimming pared 6 bases from V and 3 bases from J, leaving 11 bases between. Generated by immunoSEQ multiplex PCR, the TCRdb table keeps only in-frame clones and is missing some. The repertoire holds about 63,000 clones, with approximately 79% as singletons. Genomic DNA template from tumor biopsies or peripheral blood, about 600 ng to 6,004 ng input. This clone showed up just once. The antigen remains undetermined. This clonotype was obtained from a human donor with basal cell carcinoma. Sequencing used PBMCs, obtained after anti-PD-1 treatment. This chain connects TRBV7-8 to TRBJ1-2; the D is unclear. The CDR3 region is CASSRVGYYGYTF. CDR3 coding DNA: TGTGCCAGCAGTAGGGTGGGTTACTATGGCTACACCTTC.